This T cell receptor beta chain was captured in a study of cytomegalovirus exposure and HLA in healthy donors. Study-level points and caveats: Some TCR beta chains (164 of them) were listed as cytomegalovirus-associated. High specificity and sensitivity for cytomegalovirus status were reported for the classifier. For most TCR sequences rarity was the rule, although some public TCRs occurred in many donors.

Unmatched junction bases numbered 7, after V lost 5 bases and J lost 7 bases. Germline V gene lookup returns CDR1 SEHNR and CDR2 FQNEAQ (reference sequence). This CDR3 has 15 residues. PCR employed 60 Vbeta and 13 Jbeta primers. Profiling relied on immunoSEQ multiplex PCR, and the TCRdb table lists in-frame clones only, not all of them. The data hold roughly 160,000 clones, with roughly three quarters observed a single time. As concerns this clone: What it recognizes is unknown.

The V gene is TRBV7-9, the J gene TRBJ1-5; 11 bases fit TRBD1. This receptor was taken from a man aged 18 to 30 in good health and CMV-seropositive. Sequencing was performed on PBMCs. CDR3 DNA: TGTGCCAGCAGCCCAGGGACAGGGGGACGACAGCCCCAGCATTTT. Encoded protein: CASSPGTGGRQPQHF.